A single sample is the source of the 5 T cell receptor beta chains below, sequenced in a study of shared clonotypes between healthy human individuals (dated by TCRdb to about 2020). To prepare the library, the immunoSEQ multiplex PCR assay was applied. In TCRdb, the immuneACCESS table is reduced to in-frame sequences with V and J assigned. These tables do not hold every clone; where another copy was compared, an unresolved V gene accounts for under half, and the others remain unexplained. The sample table contains approximately 2.5 million clones; only one count was recorded for around 94% of them. Roughly 0.13% of the sample rests with the top ten. What was sequenced was naive CD4+ T cells sorted from blood. The cell subset or site label of this sample denotes: CD45RA+ positively selected. These receptors were obtained from a young man in good health.

This rearrangement joins TRBV6-5 to TRBJ1-6; D remains unclear. Trimming removed 4 bases from V and 9 bases from J, with 7 bases in between. The CDR3 runs 12 residues. Germline values: CDR1 MNHEY, CDR2 SVGAGI. CDR3 coding DNA: TGTGCCAGCAGTTCCGGTCGTTCACCCCTCCACTTT. This sequence encodes CASSSGRSPLHF.

This CDR3 reads CASSQEPPGLAGQSSYNEQFF. The CDR3 nucleotides are TGCGCCAGCAGCCAAGAGCCCCCGGGACTAGCGGGACAAAGCTCCTACAATGAGCAGTTCTTC. The chain employs TRBV4-3 and TRBJ2-1; 13 nucleotides agree with TRBD2. Germline lookup yields CDR1 LGHNA and CDR2 YSLEER. The trim removed 0 bases at V and 0 bases at J, leaving 11 bases unmatched. CDR3 length: 21 amino acids.

CDR3 nucleotide sequence: TGTGCCAGCTCACCATCTGGGAGTGGAGGGGCCAACGTCCTGACTTTC. Amino acid sequence: CASSPSGSGGANVLTF. J is TRBJ2-6 and V is TRBV18, with D perhaps TRBD2 (5 bases). This CDR3 has 16 residues. V dropped 2 bases and J dropped 4 bases, with 12 bases sitting between them. Germline-derived CDR1 and CDR2 are KGHSH and LQKENI.

Comment on this clone: The sample has other DNA sequences that encode this CDR3 too. The rearrangement uses TRBV5-1 and TRBJ2-2; TRBD1 matches at 7 bases. The CDR3 is 14 amino acids. J lost 7 bases, V lost 4 bases, and 7 bases had no gene match. Germline CDR1 SGHRS, CDR2 YFSETQ. DNA for the CDR3: TGCGCCAGCAGCCTAGACAGGGAAGGCGGGGAGCTGTTTTTT. Translating it yields CASSLDREGGELFF.

On this clone: The sample contains more than one DNA sequence encoding this CDR3. The chain combines TRBV9 with TRBJ1-2; tentative D call: TRBD1 (5 bases). The V and J ends lost 0 bases and 4 bases respectively, with 7 bases between them. Germline CDR1 SGDLS, CDR2 YYNGEE. The CDR3 extends over 13 amino acids. This CDR3 reads CASSVGQGYGYTF. The DNA of the CDR3 is TGTGCCAGCAGCGTAGGGCAGGGCTATGGCTACACCTTC.